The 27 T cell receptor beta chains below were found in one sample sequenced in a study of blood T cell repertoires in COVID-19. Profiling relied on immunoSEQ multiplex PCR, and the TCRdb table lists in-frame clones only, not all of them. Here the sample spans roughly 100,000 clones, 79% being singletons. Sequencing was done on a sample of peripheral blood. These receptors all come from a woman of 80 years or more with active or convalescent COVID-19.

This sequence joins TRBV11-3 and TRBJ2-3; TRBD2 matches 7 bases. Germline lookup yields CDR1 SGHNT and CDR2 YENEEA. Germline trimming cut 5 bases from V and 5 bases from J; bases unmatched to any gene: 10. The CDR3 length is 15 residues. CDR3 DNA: TGTGCCAGCAGCCCCGCAGCGGGATTGGTAGATACGCAGTATTTT. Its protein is CASSPAAGLVDTQYF.

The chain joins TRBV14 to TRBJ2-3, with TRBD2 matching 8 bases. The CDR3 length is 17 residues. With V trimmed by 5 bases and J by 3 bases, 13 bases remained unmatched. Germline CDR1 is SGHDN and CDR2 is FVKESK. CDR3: CASSNDVSVAGTDTQYF. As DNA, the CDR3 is TGTGCCAGCAGCAACGACGTATCGGTAGCGGGAACAGATACGCAGTATTTT. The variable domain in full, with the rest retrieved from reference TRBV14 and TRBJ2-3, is EAGVTQFPSHSVIEKGQTVTLRCDPISGHDNLYWYRRVMGKEIKFLLHFVKESKQDESGMPNNRFLAERTGGTYSTLKVQPAELEDSGVYFCASSNDVSVAGTDTQYFGPGTRLTVL.

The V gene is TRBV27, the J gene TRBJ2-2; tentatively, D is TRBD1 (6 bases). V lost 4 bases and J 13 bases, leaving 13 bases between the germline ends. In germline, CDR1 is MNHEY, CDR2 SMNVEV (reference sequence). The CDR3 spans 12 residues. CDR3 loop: CASSSDSAVLFF. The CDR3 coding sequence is TGTGCCAGCAGTTCGGACAGCGCTGTGCTGTTTTTT.

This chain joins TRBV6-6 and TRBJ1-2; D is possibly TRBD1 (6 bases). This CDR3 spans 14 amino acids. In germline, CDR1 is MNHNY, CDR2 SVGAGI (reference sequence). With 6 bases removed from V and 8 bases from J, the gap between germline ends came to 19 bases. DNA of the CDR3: TGTGCCAGCAGCGTCGCGGGGGGCGCGGGCGGCTACACCTTC. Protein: CASSVAGGAGGYTF.

The CDR3 region is CASSLDADRADILYNDEQFF. CDR3 DNA sequence: TGTGCCAGCAGCTTAGATGCGGACAGGGCCGATATTCTGTACAACGATGAGCAGTTCTTC. The gene calls are TRBV11-2 and TRBJ2-1, with 8 positions matching TRBD1. The J segment lost 8 bases and the V segment lost 0 bases, leaving 21 bases of the junction unmatched. This CDR3 comprises 20 residues. Germline V gene lookup returns CDR1 SGHAT and CDR2 FQNNGV.

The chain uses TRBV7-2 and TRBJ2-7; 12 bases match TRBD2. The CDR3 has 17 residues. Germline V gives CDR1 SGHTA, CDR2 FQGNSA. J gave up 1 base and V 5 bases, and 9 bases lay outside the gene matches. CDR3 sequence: CASSLHSLAGGSYEQYF. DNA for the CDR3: TGTGCCAGCAGCCTGCACTCACTAGCGGGAGGATCCTACGAGCAGTACTTC.

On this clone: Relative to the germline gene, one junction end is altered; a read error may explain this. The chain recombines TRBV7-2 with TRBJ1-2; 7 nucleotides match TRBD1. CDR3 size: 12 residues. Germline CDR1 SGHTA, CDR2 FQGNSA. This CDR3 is CASSLGWDRTFF. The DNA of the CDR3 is TGTGCCAGCAGCTTAGGGTGGGACAGAACCTTCTTC.

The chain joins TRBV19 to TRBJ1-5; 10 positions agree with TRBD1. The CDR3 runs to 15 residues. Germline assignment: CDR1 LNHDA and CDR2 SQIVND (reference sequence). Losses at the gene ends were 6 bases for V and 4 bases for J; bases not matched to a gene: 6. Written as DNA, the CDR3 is TGTGCCAGTAGAGGGGACAGGGGATGGAATCAGCCCCAGCATTTT. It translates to CASRGDRGWNQPQHF.

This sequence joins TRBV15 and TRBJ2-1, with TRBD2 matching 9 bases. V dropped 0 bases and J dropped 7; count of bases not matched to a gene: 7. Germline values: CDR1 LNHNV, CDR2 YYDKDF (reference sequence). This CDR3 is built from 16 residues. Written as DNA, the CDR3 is TGTGCCACCAGCAGAGAGAGTAGCGGGAGATTGAATGAGCAGTTCTTC. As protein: CATSRESSGRLNEQFF.

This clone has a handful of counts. The CDR3 sequence is CASSYSPLAISTDTQYF. The CDR3 DNA reads TGTGCCAGCAGTTACTCGCCTCTAGCGATTAGCACAGATACGCAGTATTTT. The chain recombines TRBV6-2 or TRBV6-3 with TRBJ2-3; possibly TRBD2 for D (6 bases). Germline loops: CDR1 MNHEY, CDR2 SVGEGT. CDR3 size: 17 residues. V was clipped by 0 bases and J by 0 bases, with 13 bases between them.

Here the CDR3 reads CASSQDPGGQGGNNEQFF. The DNA of the CDR3 is TGTGCCAGCAGCCAAGATCCGGGCGGACAGGGGGGAAACAATGAGCAGTTCTTC. The chain recombines TRBV4-2 with TRBJ2-1, with 10 positions matching TRBD1. Trimming at V came to 0 bases and at J to 5 bases, leaving 10 bases not matched to a gene. The CDR3 totals 18 residues. CDR1 and CDR2 from the germline V gene are LGHNA and YNFKEQ.

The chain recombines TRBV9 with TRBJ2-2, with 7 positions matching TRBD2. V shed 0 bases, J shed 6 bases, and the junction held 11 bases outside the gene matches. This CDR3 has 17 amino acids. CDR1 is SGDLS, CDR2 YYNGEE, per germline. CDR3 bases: TGTGCCAGCAGCGTAGCAAGGGGCGGGAGTGGTTCCGGGGAGCTGTTTTTT. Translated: CASSVARGGSGSGELFF.

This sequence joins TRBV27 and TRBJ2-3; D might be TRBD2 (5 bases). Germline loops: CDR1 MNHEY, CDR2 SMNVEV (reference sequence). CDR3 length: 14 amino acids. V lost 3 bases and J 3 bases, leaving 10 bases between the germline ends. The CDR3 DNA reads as TGTGCCAGCAGTTTTGGGAGACTGACAGATACGCAGTATTTT. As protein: CASSFGRLTDTQYF.

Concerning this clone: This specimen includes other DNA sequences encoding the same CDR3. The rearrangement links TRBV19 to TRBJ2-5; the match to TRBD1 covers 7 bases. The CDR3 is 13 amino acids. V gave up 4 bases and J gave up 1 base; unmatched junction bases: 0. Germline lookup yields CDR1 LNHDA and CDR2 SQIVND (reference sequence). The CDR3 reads CASSRDSQETQYF. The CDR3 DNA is TGTGCCAGTAGTAGGGACAGCCAAGAGACCCAGTACTTC.

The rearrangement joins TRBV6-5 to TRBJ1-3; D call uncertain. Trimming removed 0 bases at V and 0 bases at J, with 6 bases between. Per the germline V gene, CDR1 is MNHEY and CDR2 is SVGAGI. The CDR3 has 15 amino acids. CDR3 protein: CASSYSADSGNTIYF. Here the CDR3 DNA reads TGTGCCAGCAGTTACTCTGCGGACTCTGGAAACACCATATATTTT.

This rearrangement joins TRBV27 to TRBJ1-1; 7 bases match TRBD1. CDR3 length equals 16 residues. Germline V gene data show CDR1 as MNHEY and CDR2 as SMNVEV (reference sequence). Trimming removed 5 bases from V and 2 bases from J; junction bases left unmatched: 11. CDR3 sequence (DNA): TGTGCCAGCAGTCTCGCGACAGGGACCGGAAACACTGAAGCTTTCTTT. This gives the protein CASSLATGTGNTEAFF.

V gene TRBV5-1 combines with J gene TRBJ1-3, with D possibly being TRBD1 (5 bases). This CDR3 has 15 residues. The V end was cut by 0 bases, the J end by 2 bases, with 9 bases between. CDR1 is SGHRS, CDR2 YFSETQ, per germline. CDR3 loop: CASSLDGTTGNTIYF. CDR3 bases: TGCGCCAGCAGCTTGGACGGGACTACTGGAAACACCATATATTTT.

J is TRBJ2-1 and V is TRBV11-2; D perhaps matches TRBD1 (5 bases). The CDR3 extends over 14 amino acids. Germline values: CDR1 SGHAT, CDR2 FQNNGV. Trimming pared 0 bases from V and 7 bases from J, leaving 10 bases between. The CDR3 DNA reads TGTGCCAGCAGCTTAGATCTTTGGACAAATGAGCAGTTCTTC. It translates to CASSLDLWTNEQFF.

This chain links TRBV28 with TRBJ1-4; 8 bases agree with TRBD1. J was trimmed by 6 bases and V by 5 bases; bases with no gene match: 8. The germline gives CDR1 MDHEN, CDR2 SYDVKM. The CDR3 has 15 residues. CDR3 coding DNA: TGTGCCAGCAGTCTCAGGGGGCGCTTTGATGAAAAACTGTTTTTT. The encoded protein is CASSLRGRFDEKLFF.

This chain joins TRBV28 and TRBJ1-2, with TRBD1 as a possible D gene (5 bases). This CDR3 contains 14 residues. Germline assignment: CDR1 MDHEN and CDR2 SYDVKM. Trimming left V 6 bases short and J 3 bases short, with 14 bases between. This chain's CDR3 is CASSATGPHYGYTF. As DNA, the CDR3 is TGTGCCAGCAGCGCCACAGGCCCCCACTATGGCTACACCTTC.

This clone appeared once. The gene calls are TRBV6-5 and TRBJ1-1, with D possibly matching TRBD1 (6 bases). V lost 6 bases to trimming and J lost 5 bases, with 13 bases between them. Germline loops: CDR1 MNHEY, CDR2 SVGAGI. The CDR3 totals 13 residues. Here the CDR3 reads CASRQQGGTEAFF. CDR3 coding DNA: TGTGCCAGCAGGCAACAGGGTGGTACTGAAGCTTTCTTT.

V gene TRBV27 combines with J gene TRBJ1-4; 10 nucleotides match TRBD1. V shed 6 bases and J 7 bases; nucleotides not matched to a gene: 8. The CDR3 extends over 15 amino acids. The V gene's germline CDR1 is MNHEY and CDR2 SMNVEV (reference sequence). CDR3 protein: CASSHGTGEREKLFF. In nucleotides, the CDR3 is TGTGCCAGCAGCCACGGGACAGGGGAGCGTGAAAAACTGTTTTTT. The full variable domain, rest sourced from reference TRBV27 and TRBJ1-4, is EAQVTQNPRYLITVTGKKLTVTCSQNMNHEYMSWYRQDPGLGLRQIYYSMNVEVTDKGDVPEGYKVSRKEKRNFPLILESPSPNQTSLYFCASSHGTGEREKLFFGSGTQLSVL.

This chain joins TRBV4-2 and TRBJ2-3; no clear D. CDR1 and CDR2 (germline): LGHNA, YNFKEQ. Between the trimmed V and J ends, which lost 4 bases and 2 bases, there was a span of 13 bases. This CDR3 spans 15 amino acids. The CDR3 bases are TGTGCCAGCAGCCTAGAGTCACTTACCACAGATACGCAGTATTTT. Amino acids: CASSLESLTTDTQYF.

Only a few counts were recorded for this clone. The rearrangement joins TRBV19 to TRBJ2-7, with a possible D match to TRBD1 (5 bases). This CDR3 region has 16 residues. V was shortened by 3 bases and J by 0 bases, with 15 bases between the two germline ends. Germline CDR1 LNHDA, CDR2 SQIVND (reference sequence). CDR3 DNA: TGTGCCAGTAGTATGTCAGGGATCGATGGCTCCTACGAGCAGTACTTC. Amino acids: CASSMSGIDGSYEQYF. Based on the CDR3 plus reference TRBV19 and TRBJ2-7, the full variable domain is DGGITQSPKYLFRKEGQNVTLSCEQNLNHDAMYWYRQDPGQGLRLIYYSQIVNDFQKGDIAEGYSVSREKKESFPLTVTSAQKNPTAFYLCASSMSGIDGSYEQYFGPGTRLTVT.

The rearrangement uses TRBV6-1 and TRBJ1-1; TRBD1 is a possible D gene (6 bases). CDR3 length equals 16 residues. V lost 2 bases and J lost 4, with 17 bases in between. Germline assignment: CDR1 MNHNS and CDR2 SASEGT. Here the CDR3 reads CASSETTGWTGTEAFF. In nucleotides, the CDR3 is TGTGCCAGCAGTGAAACTACAGGGTGGACGGGCACTGAAGCTTTCTTT.

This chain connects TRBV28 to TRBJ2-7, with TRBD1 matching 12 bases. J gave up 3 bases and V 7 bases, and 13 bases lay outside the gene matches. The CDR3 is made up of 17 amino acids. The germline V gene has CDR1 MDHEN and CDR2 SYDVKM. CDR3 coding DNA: TGTGCCAGCACGTCGGCCGGGACAGGGGGCCCCATCTACGAGCAGTACTTC. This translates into CASTSAGTGGPIYEQYF.

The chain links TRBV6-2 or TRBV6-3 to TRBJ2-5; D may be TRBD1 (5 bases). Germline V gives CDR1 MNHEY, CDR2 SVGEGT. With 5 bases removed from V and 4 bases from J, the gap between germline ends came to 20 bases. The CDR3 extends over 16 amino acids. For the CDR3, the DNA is TGTGCCAGCAGTAAACCATTGACAGTTAACCGAGAGACCCAGTACTTC. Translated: CASSKPLTVNRETQYF.